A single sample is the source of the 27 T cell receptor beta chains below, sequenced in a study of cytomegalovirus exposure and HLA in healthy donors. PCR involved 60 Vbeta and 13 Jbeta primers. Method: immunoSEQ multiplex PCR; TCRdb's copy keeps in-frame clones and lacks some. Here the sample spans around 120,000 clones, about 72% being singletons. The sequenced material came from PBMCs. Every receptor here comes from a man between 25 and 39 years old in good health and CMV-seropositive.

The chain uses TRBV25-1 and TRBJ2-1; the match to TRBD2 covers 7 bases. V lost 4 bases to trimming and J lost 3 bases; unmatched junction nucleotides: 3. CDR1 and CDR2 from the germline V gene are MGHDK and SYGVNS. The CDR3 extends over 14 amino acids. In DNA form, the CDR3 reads TGTGCCAGCAGTGTACAGCGGGGCTACAATGAGCAGTTCTTC. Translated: CASSVQRGYNEQFF.

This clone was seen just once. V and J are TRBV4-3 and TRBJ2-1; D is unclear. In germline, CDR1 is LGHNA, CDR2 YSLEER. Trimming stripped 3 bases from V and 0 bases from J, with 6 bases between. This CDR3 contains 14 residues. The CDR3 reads CASSQSNSYNEQFF. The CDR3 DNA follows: TGCGCCAGCAGCCAGTCAAACTCCTACAATGAGCAGTTCTTC.

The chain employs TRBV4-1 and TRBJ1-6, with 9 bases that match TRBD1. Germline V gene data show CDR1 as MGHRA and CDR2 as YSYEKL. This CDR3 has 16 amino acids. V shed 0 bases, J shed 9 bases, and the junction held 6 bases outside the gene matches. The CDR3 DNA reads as TGCGCCAGCAGCCAAGAAGGTGGGGACAGGGTTTCACCCCTCCACTTT. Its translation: CASSQEGGDRVSPLHF.

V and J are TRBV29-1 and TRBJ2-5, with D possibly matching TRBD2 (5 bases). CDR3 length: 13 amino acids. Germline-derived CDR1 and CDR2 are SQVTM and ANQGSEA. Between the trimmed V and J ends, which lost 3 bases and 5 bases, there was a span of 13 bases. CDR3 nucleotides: TGCAGCGTTGACTCTGGACTGGGGGAGACCCAGTACTTC. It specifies CSVDSGLGETQYF. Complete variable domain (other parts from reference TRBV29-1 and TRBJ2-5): SAVISQKPSRDICQRGTSLTIQCQVDSQVTMMFWYRQQPGQSLTLIATANQGSEATYESGFVIDKFPISRPNLTFSTLTVSNMSPEDSSIYLCSVDSGLGETQYFGPGTRLLVL.

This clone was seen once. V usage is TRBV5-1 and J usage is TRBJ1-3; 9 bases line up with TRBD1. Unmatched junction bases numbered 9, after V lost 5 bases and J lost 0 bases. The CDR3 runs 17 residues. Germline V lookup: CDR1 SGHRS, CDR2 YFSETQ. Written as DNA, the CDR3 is TGCGCCAGCAGACCGACCGGGACAGGGTTCTCTGGAAACACCATATATTTT. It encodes CASRPTGTGFSGNTIYF.

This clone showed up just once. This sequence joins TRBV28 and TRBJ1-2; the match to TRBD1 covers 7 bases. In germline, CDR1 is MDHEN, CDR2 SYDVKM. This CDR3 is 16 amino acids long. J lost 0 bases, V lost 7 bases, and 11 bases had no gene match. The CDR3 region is CASTNGGQPPNYGYTF. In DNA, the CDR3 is TGTGCCAGCACCAACGGGGGACAGCCGCCTAACTATGGCTACACCTTC.

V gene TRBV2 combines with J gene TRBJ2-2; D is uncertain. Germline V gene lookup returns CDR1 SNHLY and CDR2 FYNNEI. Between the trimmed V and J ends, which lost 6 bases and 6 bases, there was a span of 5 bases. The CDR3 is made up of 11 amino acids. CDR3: CASSAAGELFF. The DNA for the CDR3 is TGTGCCAGCAGCGCGGCCGGGGAGCTGTTTTTT. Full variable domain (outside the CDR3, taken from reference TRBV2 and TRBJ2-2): EPEVTQTPSHQVTQMGQEVILRCVPISNHLYFYWYRQILGQKVEFLVSFYNNEISEKSEIFDDQFSVERPDGSNFTLKIRSTKLEDSAMYFCASSAAGELFFGEGSRLTVL.

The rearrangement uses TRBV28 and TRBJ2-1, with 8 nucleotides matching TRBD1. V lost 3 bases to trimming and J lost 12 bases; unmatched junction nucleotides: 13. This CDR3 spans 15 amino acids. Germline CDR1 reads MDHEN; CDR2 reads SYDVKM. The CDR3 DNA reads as TGTGCCAGCAGTTTCTCGGCAGGGGGCGCGAATTGGCAGTTCTTC. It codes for CASSFSAGGANWQFF.

The CDR3 is CASSSGTPSSYNEQFF. The CDR3 nucleotides are TGCGCCAGCAGTAGCGGGACTCCGAGCTCCTACAATGAGCAGTTCTTC. This chain links TRBV10-1 with TRBJ2-1, with 7 bases matching TRBD2. Looked up from germline, CDR1 is WNHNN and CDR2 is SYGVQD (reference sequence). The CDR3 totals 16 residues. Trimming removed 5 bases from V and 0 bases from J; junction bases left unmatched: 7.

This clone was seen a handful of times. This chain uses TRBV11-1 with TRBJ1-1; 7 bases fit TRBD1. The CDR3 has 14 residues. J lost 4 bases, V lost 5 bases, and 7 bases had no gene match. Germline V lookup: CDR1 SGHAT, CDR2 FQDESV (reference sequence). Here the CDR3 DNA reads TGTGCCAGCAGCCCGACGACAGGGACCACTGAAGCTTTCTTT. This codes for CASSPTTGTTEAFF.

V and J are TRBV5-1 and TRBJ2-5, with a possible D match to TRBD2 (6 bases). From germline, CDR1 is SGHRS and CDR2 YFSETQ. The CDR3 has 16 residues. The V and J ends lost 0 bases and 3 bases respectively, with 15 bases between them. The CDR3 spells CASSLAGGLGKETQYF. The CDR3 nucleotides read TGCGCCAGCAGCTTGGCTGGGGGGTTGGGGAAAGAGACCCAGTACTTC.

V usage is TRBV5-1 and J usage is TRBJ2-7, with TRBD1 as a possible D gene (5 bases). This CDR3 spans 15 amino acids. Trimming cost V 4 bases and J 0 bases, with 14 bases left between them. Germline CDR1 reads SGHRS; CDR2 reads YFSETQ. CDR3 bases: TGCGCCAGCAGCATTGGACAAAGTACCTCCTACGAGCAGTACTTC. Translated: CASSIGQSTSYEQYF.

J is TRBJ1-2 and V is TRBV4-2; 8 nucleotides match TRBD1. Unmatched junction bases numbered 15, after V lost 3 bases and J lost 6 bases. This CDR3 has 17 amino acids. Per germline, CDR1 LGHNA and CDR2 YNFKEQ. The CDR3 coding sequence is TGTGCCAGCAGCCAGTCGACCGGGACAGGCTCCTATGATGGCTACACCTTC. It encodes CASSQSTGTGSYDGYTF.

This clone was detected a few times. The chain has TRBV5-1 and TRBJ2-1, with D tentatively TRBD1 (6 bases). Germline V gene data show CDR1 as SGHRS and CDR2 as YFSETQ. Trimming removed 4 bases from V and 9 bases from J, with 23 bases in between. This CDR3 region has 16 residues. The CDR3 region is CASSEQITGLITEQFF. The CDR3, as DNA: TGCGCCAGCAGCGAACAGATTACAGGGTTAATAACTGAGCAGTTCTTC.

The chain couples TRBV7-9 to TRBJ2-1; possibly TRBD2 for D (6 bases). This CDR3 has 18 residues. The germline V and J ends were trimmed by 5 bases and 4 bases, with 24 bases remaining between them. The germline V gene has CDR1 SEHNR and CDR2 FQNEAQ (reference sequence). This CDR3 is CASSPDPHTAGFYNEQFF. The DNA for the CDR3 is TGTGCCAGCAGCCCAGATCCCCATACGGCGGGATTTTACAATGAGCAGTTCTTC.

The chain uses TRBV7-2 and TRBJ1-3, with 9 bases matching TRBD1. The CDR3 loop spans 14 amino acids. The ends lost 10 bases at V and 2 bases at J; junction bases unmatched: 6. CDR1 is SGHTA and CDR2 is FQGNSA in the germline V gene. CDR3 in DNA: TGTGCCATTGGGACAGGGAATACTGGAAACACCATATATTTT. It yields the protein CAIGTGNTGNTIYF.

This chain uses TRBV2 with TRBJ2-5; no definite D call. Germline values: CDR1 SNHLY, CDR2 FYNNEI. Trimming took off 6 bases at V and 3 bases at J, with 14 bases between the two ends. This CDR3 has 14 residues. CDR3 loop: CASSPTAPKETQYF. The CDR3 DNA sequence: TGTGCCAGCAGCCCAACAGCTCCGAAAGAGACCCAGTACTTC.

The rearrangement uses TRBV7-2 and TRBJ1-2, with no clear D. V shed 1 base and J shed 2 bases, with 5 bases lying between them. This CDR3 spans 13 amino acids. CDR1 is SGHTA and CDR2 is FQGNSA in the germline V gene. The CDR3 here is CASSLDMNYGYTF. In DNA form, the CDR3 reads TGTGCCAGCAGCTTAGATATGAACTATGGCTACACCTTC.

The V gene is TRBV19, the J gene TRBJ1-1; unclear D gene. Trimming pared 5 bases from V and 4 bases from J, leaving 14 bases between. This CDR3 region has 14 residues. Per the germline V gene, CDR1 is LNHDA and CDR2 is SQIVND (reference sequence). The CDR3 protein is CASSVKLFGTEAFF. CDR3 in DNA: TGTGCCAGTAGTGTCAAATTATTCGGCACTGAAGCTTTCTTT. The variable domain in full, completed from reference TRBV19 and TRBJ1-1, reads DGGITQSPKYLFRKEGQNVTLSCEQNLNHDAMYWYRQDPGQGLRLIYYSQIVNDFQKGDIAEGYSVSREKKESFPLTVTSAQKNPTAFYLCASSVKLFGTEAFFGQGTRLTVV.

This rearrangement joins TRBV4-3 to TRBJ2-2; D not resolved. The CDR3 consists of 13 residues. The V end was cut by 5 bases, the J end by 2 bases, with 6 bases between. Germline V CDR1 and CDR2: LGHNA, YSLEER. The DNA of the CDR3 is TGCGCCAGCAGCGGGCAAAACACCGGGGAGCTGTTTTTT. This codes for CASSGQNTGELFF.

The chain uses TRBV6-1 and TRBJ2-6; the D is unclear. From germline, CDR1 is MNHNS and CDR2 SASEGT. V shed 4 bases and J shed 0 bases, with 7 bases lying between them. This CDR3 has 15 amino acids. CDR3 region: CASSGRSSGANVLTF. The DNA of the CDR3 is TGTGCCAGCAGTGGCAGGTCCTCTGGGGCCAACGTCCTGACTTTC.

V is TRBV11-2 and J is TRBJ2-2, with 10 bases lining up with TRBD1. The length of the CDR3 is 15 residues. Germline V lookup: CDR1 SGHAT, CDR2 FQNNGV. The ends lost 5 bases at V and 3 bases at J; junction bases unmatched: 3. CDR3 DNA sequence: TGTGCCAGCAGCAGGACAGGGGGATACACCGGGGAGCTGTTTTTT. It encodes CASSRTGGYTGELFF.

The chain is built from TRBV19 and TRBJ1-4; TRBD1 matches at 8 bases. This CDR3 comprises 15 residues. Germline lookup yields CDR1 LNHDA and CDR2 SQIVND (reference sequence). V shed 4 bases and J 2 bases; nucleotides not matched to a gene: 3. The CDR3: CASSNRGMTNEKLFF. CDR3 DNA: TGTGCCAGTAGTAACAGGGGGATGACTAATGAAAAACTGTTTTTT.

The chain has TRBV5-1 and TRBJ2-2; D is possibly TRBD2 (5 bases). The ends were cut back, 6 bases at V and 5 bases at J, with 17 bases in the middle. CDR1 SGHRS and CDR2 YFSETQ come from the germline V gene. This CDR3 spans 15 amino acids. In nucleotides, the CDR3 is TGCGCCAGCACCCTCGGGGTTAGCTTGACCGGGGAGCTGTTTTTT. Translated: CASTLGVSLTGELFF.

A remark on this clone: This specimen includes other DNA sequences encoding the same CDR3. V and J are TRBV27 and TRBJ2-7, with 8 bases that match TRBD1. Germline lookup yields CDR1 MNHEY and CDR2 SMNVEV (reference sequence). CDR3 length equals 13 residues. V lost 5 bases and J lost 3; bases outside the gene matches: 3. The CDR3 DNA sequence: TGTGCCAGCAGTCCAGACAGGGGCTACGAGCAGTACTTC. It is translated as CASSPDRGYEQYF.

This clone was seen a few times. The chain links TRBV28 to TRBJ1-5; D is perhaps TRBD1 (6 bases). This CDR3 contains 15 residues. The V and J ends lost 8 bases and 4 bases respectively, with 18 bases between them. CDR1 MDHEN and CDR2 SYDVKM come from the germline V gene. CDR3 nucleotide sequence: TGTGCCAGCGTTTCAGGGGCAAAAGGTAATCAGCCCCAGCATTTT. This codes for CASVSGAKGNQPQHF.

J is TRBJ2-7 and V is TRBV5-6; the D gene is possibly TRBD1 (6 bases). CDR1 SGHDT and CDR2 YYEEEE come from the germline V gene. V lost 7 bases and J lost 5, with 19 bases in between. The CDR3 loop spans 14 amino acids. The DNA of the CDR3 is TGTGCCAGCGGGGGAAATGGGGGCACTGACGAGCAGTACTTC. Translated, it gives CASGGNGGTDEQYF.